A single count supports the clone carrying this T cell receptor beta chain. The antigen is unknown. This sample was included in a study of Tregs in tolerant kidney transplant recipients. Broader study findings: Expanding Tregs on activated donor B cells appeared to best identify donor-specific TCRbeta clones. This study did not directly address biological reproducibility.

Unstimulated regulatory T cells (CD4+CD25+CD127-), CD4+CD25- non-regulatory cells, CD4 and CD8 cells were FACS-sorted from thawed PBMCs. Here immunoSEQ multiplex PCR was the method, and the copy in TCRdb shows in-frame clones only, minus some. The sample lists about 78,000 clones; under 95% were seen once. The CDR3 is 16 amino acids. CDR1 is MDHEN and CDR2 is SYDVKM in the germline V gene. V shed 0 bases and J shed 4 bases, with 13 bases lying between them. The sample was Tregs from blood, taken before the transplant. The J gene is TRBJ2-1, the V gene TRBV28, with D tentatively TRBD1 (5 bases). The receptor's source is a human donor who received a combined kidney and bone marrow transplant. For the CDR3, the DNA is TGTGCCAGCAGTTTATGGGGGCAGAAGCCATACAATGAGCAGTTCTTC. This gives the protein CASSLWGQKPYNEQFF. The full variable domain, in which reference TRBV28 and TRBJ2-1 provide the parts outside the CDR3, is DVKVTQSSRYLVKRTGEKVFLECVQDMDHENMFWYRQDPGLGLRLIYFSYDVKMKEKGDIPEGYSVSREKKERFSLILESASTNQTSMYLCASSLWGQKPYNEQFFGPGTRLTVL.